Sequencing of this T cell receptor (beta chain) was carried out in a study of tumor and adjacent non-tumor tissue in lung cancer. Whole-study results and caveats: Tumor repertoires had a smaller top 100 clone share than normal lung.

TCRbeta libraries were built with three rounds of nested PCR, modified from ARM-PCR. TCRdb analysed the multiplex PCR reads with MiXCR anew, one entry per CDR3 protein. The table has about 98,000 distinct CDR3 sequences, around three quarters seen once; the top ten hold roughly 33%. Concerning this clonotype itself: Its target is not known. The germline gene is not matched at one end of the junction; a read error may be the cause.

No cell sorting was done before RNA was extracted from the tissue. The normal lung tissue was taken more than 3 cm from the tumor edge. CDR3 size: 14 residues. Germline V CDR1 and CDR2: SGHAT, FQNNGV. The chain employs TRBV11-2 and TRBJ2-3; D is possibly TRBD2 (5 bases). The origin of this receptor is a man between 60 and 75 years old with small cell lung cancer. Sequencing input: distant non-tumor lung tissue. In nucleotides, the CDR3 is TGTGCCAGCAACTTAATGGGAGAGGCAGATACGCATTATTTT. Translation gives CASNLMGEADTHYF. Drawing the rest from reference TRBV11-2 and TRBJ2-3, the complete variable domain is EAGVAQSPRYKIIEKRQSVAFWCNPISGHATLYWYQQILGQGPKLLIQFQNNGVVDDSQLPKDRFSAERLKGVDSTLKIQPAKLEDSAVYLCASNLMGEADTHYFGPGTRLTVL.